This entry describes one T cell receptor beta chain. This CDR3 comprises 14 residues. Germline V lookup: CDR1 LNHDA, CDR2 SQIVND (reference sequence). The V end lost 2 bases, the J end lost 7 bases, and 9 bases lay between the germline ends. This table comes from immunoSEQ multiplex PCR, and its TCRdb copy is limited to in-frame clones, with some not included. Found here are over 85,000 clones, 91% of them singletons; the top ten hold over 1.5%. The sample originates from a study of T cell changes during pregnancy in multiple sclerosis. Sequenced material: peripheral blood, taken after pregnancy. This clonotype was sampled from a female donor in good health, enrolled as a control in a pregnancy study. The genes are TRBV19 and TRBJ1-6, with D possibly matching TRBD1 (6 bases). The DNA of the CDR3 is TGTGCCAGTAGTATACCCAGGGGAAATTCACCCCTCCACTTT. Its protein is CASSIPRGNSPLHF.